These 10 T cell receptor beta chains were all obtained from the same sample, sequenced in a study of shared clonotypes between healthy human individuals. Clones were sequenced by immunoSEQ multiplex PCR, and TCRdb holds only the in-frame ones, with some missing. The sample contains about 1.5 million clones, roughly 95% of which appear only once. Source material: naive CD4+ T cells sorted from blood. Subset specified: CD45RA+ positively selected. All receptors come from a man under 40 in good health.

The chain is built from TRBV18 and TRBJ2-1; 8 bases are shared with TRBD2. The V segment lost 6 bases and the J segment 7 bases; nucleotides outside the gene matches: 23. The germline CDR1 and CDR2 sequences are KGHSH and LQKENI. This CDR3 is 19 amino acids long. This chain's CDR3 is CASSLNPPQAAGVANEQFF. Written as DNA, the CDR3 is TGTGCCAGCTCTCTCAATCCCCCTCAGGCAGCGGGAGTTGCAAATGAGCAGTTCTTC.

V is TRBV11-2 and J is TRBJ2-5; no definite D call. Germline values: CDR1 SGHAT, CDR2 FQNNGV. This CDR3 is 12 amino acids long. The ends were cut back, 3 bases at V and 6 bases at J, with 8 bases in the middle. The CDR3, as DNA: TGTGCCAGCAGCTTCCTGGCGCAGACCCAGTACTTC. Amino acids: CASSFLAQTQYF.

This sequence joins TRBV19 and TRBJ2-7; tentatively, D is TRBD1 (6 bases). The CDR3 sequence is 15 residues long. Germline assignment: CDR1 LNHDA and CDR2 SQIVND (reference sequence). Trimming stripped 4 bases from V and 0 bases from J, with 13 bases between. The CDR3 DNA is TGTGCCAGTAGTAACTCAGGGGTTAGCTCCTACGAGCAGTACTTC. Protein sequence: CASSNSGVSSYEQYF. Together with reference TRBV19 and TRBJ2-7, the CDR3 gives the full variable domain: DGGITQSPKYLFRKEGQNVTLSCEQNLNHDAMYWYRQDPGQGLRLIYYSQIVNDFQKGDIAEGYSVSREKKESFPLTVTSAQKNPTAFYLCASSNSGVSSYEQYFGPGTRLTVT.

The chain joins TRBV7-6 to TRBJ2-1; TRBD2 matches 9 bases. The CDR3 is 15 residues long. Germline V lookup: CDR1 SGHVS, CDR2 FNYEAQ. V dropped 5 bases and J dropped 4; count of bases not matched to a gene: 6. CDR3 bases: TGTGCCAGCAGCCCCTTTAGCGGGAGTTACAATGAGCAGTTCTTC. It specifies CASSPFSGSYNEQFF.

The V call is TRBV7-9, the J call TRBJ2-7, with 11 nucleotides matching TRBD1. The germline CDR1 and CDR2 sequences are SEHNR and FQNEAQ (reference sequence). This CDR3 is built from 15 residues. V lost 5 bases and J lost 3; bases outside the gene matches: 6. As DNA, the CDR3 is TGTGCCAGCAGCCCCGGACAGGGGGCAGGCTACGAGCAGTACTTC. Protein sequence: CASSPGQGAGYEQYF.

This clone has just a few counts. This sample also contains other DNA sequences that code for the same CDR3. The rearrangement uses TRBV6-6 and TRBJ1-2; tentatively, D is TRBD1 (5 bases). Germline V CDR1 and CDR2: MNHNY, SVGAGI (reference sequence). Trimming left V 2 bases short and J 5 bases short, with 6 bases between. There are 12 residues in the CDR3. The CDR3 bases are TGTGCCAGCAGTTACCGGGGGTATGGCTACACCTTC. Its protein is CASSYRGYGYTF.

The rearrangement joins TRBV5-6 to TRBJ2-1, with 14 bases aligning to TRBD2. Per the germline V gene, CDR1 is SGHDT and CDR2 is YYEEEE. The CDR3 sequence is 15 residues long. Losses at the gene ends were 4 bases for V and 9 bases for J; bases not matched to a gene: 6. The CDR3 DNA reads as TGTGCCAGCAGCCCGGGACTAGCGGGAGTATCTGAGCAGTTCTTC. It codes for CASSPGLAGVSEQFF.

CDR3 residues: CASSLGGRGAVDNEQFF. CDR3 DNA: TGCGCCAGCAGCTTGGGTGGCCGGGGGGCGGTAGACAATGAGCAGTTCTTC. The chain recombines TRBV5-1 with TRBJ2-1; D possibly corresponds to TRBD2 (7 bases). Germline CDR1 and CDR2: SGHRS and YFSETQ. Trimming pared 0 bases from V and 5 bases from J, leaving 18 bases between. This CDR3 has 17 residues.

Written as DNA, the CDR3 is TGTGCCAGCAGCCTGTCTGGGGACAGCTACCTGCATTTT. This codes for CASSLSGDSYLHF. This chain joins TRBV7-9 and TRBJ1-5; TRBD1 aligns across 7 bases. This CDR3 region has 13 residues. Unmatched junction bases numbered 13, after V lost 5 bases and J lost 15 bases. The germline V gene encodes CDR1 SEHNR and CDR2 FQNEAQ (reference sequence).

The chain has TRBV7-9 and TRBJ1-5; no firm D call. There are 12 residues in the CDR3. Germline CDR1 is SEHNR and CDR2 is FQNEAQ (reference sequence). Trimming took 5 bases from V and 4 from J, leaving 6 bases between them. CDR3 sequence (DNA): TGTGCCAGCAGCGTTGAGAATCAGCCCCAGCATTTT. Translation gives CASSVENQPQHF.